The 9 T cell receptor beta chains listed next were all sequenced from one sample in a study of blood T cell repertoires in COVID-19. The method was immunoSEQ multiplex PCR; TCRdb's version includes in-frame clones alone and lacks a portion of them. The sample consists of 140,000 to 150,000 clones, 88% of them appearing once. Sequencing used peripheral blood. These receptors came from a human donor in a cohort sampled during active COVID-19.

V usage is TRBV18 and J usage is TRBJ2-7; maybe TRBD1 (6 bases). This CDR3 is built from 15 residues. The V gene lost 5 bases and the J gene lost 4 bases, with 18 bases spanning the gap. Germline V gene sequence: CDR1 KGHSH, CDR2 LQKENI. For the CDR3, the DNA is TGTGCCAGCTCAAGAACGACAGGCCTCAAGTACGAGCAGTACTTC. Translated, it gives CASSRTTGLKYEQYF.

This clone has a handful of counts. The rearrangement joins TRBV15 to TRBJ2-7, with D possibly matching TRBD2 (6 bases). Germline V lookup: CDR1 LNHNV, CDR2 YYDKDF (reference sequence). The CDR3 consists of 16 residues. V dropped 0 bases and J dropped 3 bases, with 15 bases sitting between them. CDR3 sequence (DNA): TGTGCCACCAGCAGAGAAGTGAGGCGGAGGGACTACGAGCAGTACTTC. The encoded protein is CATSREVRRRDYEQYF.

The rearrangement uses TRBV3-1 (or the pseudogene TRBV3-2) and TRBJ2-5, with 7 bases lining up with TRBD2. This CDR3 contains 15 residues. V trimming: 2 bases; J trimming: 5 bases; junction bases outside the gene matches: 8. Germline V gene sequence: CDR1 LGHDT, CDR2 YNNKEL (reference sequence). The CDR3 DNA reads TGTGCCAGCAGCCAATTGTGGGAGGGCAGGGAGACCCAGTACTTC. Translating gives CASSQLWEGRETQYF.

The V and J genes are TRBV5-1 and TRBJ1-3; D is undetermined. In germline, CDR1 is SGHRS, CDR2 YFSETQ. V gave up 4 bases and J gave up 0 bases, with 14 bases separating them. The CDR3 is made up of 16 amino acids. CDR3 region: CASSPSWPSSGNTIYF. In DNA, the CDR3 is TGCGCCAGCAGCCCGTCCTGGCCAAGCTCTGGAAACACCATATATTTT.

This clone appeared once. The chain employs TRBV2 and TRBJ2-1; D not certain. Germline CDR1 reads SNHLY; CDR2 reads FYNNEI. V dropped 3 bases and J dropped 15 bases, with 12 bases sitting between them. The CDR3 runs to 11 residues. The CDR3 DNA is TGTGCCAGCAGTGATTTGGCAGTCCCGTTCTTC. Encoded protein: CASSDLAVPFF.

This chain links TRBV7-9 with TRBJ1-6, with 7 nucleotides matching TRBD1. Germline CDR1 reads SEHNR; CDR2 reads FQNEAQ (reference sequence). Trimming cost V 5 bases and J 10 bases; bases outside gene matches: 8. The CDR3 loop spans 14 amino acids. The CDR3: CASSQTGLESPLHF. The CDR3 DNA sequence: TGTGCCAGCAGCCAGACAGGGTTGGAGTCACCCCTCCACTTT.

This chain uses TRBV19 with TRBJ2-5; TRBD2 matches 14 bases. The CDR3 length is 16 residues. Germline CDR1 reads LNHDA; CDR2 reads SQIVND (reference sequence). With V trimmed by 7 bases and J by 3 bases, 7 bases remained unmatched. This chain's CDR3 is CASTIGTSGGEETQYF. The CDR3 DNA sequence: TGTGCCAGTACCATCGGGACTAGCGGGGGTGAAGAGACCCAGTACTTC. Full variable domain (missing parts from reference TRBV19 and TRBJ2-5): DGGITQSPKYLFRKEGQNVTLSCEQNLNHDAMYWYRQDPGQGLRLIYYSQIVNDFQKGDIAEGYSVSREKKESFPLTVTSAQKNPTAFYLCASTIGTSGGEETQYFGPGTRLLVL.

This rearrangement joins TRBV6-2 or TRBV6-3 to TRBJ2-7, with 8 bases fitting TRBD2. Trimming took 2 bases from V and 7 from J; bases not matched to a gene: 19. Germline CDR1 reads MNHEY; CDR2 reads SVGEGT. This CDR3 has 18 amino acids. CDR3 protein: CASSYPTAGENPDEEQYF. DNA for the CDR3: TGTGCCAGCAGTTACCCCACAGCGGGGGAAAACCCTGATGAGGAGCAGTACTTC.

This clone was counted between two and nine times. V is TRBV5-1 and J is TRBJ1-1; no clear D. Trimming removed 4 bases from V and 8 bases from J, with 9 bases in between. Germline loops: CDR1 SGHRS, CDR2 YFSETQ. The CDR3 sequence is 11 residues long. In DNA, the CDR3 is TGCGCCAGCAGCGCCCAGAGGGAAGCTTTCTTT. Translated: CASSAQREAFF.